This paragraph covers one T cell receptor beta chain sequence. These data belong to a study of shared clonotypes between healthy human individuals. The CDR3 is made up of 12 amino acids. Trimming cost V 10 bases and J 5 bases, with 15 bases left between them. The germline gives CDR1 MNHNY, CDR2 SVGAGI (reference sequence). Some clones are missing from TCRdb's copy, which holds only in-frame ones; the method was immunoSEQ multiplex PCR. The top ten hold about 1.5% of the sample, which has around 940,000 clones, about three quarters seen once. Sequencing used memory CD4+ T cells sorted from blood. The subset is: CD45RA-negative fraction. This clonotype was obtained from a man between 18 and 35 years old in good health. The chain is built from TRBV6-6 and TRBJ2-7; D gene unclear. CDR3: CATRTASHEQYF. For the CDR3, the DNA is TGTGCCACCCGGACGGCTTCCCACGAGCAGTACTTC.